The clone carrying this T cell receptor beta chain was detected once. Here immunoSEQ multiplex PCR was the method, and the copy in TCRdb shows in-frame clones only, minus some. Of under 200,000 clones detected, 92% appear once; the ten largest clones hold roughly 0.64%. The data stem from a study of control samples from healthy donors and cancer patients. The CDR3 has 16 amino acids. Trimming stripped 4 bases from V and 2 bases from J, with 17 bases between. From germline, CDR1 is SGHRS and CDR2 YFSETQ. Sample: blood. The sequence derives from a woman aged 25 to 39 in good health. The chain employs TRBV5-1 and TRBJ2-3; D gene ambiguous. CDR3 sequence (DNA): TGCGCCAGCAGCCCGCGGCTGCAAGGGTCCACAGATACGCAGTATTTT. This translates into CASSPRLQGSTDTQYF.